This is a list of T cell receptor beta chains from one sample in a study of cytomegalovirus exposure and HLA in healthy donors. Profiled with immunoSEQ multiplex PCR; TCRdb holds only in-frame clones, not every one. The data show over 150,000 clones, roughly 82% seen once. Sequenced input: PBMCs. These receptors all come from a girl aged 2 to 9 in good health and CMV-seropositive. Each CDR3 is given with its conserved first and last residue. The D gene is left open where the match is weak. Only part of the rows carry a size: once, few, many, or a class if the clone is expanded.

d_call,clone_size,j_call,v_call,cdr3_nt,cdr3_aa
NA,NA,TRBJ2-7,TRBV1,TGCACCAGCAGCCGGGCCAGGGGGTCTTACGAGCAGTACTTC,CTSSRARGSYEQYF
TRBD2,NA,TRBJ2-1,TRBV4-1,TGCGCCAGCAGCCAAGGGACTAGGAGCTCCTACAATGAGCAGTTCTTC,CASSQGTRSSYNEQFF
NA,NA,TRBJ1-3,TRBV19,TGTGCCAGTAGTAAAGGTGGGCTGAGCTCTGGAAACACCATATATTTT,CASSKGGLSSGNTIYF
TRBD1,NA,TRBJ2-1,TRBV11-2,TGTGCCAGCAGGATTAACCAGGGGGATACCTACAATGAGCAGTTCTTC,CASRINQGDTYNEQFF
NA,NA,TRBJ2-6,TRBV11-2,TGTGCCAGCAGCCTCCGGACAGTCTCTGGGGCCAACGTCCTGACTTTC,CASSLRTVSGANVLTF
NA,NA,TRBJ2-5,TRBV2,TGTGCCAGCAGTGAGTCGGAGATCCAGTACTTC,CASSESEIQYF
NA,few,TRBJ1-2,TRBV13,TGTGCCAGCAGCTTTGCGGAATCCTATGGCTACACCTTC,CASSFAESYGYTF
TRBD1,NA,TRBJ1-1,TRBV5-1,TGCGCCAGCAGGGACGGACAGGGGCTTGTCACTGAAGCTTTCTTT,CASRDGQGLVTEAFF
NA,NA,TRBJ2-5,TRBV6-6,TGTGCCAGCAGCATAACTTACGAAGAGACCCAGTACTTC,CASSITYEETQYF
NA,NA,TRBJ2-5,TRBV6-1,TGTGCCAGCAGTGCGTACAGCCAAGAGACCCAGTACTTC,CASSAYSQETQYF
NA,NA,TRBJ2-3,TRBV14,TGTGCCAGCAGCCACTCTGAGATCAATAACGCAGATACGCAGTATTTT,CASSHSEINNADTQYF
TRBD1,NA,TRBJ1-2,TRBV6-6,TGTGCCAGCAGCCCAACAGGGGGTCCCCCTAACTATGGCTACACCTTC,CASSPTGGPPNYGYTF
NA,NA,TRBJ1-2,TRBV4-1,TGCGCCAGCAGCTCCTTATGGGGGGGAGAGGACTATGGCTACACCTTC,CASSSLWGGEDYGYTF
NA,few,TRBJ2-1,TRBV2,TGTGCCAGCAGTCGCGGACAGAGCTCCTACAATGAGCAGTTCTTC,CASSRGQSSYNEQFF
NA,NA,TRBJ2-2,TRBV7-2,TGTGCCAGCAGCTTAAGGGACATTAACACCGGGGAGCTGTTTTTT,CASSLRDINTGELFF
NA,NA,TRBJ1-2,TRBV9,TGTGCCAGCAGCGTAGTCCAGGGAACCTATGGCTACACCTTC,CASSVVQGTYGYTF
TRBD1,NA,TRBJ1-2,TRBV4-2,TGTGCCAGCAGCCATGGGAAAGGACAGGGATACGGCTACACCTTC,CASSHGKGQGYGYTF
NA,NA,TRBJ1-5,TRBV23-1,TGCGCCAGCAGTCAATTAAGGGGAAATCAGCCCCAGCATTTT,CASSQLRGNQPQHF
TRBD1,NA,TRBJ1-2,TRBV5-1,TGCGCCAGCAGCTCTAGGACAGGGAACTATGGCTACACCTTC,CASSSRTGNYGYTF
TRBD1,NA,TRBJ2-7,TRBV19,TGTGCCAGTAGTATCAACAGGGGGCCCGAGGAGCAGTACTTC,CASSINRGPEEQYF
NA,NA,TRBJ2-7,TRBV4-1,TGCGCCAGCAGCCAAGACGGACAGCTTGGTGGCGAGCAGTACTTC,CASSQDGQLGGEQYF
TRBD1,NA,TRBJ2-2,TRBV19,TGTGCCAGTATTTCAAGGGACAGCTTTGGGGAGCTGTTTTTT,CASISRDSFGELFF
NA,NA,TRBJ2-1,TRBV18,TGTGCCAGCTCACCACGGCCAGGGGAGGGTGAGCAGTTCTTC,CASSPRPGEGEQFF
NA,NA,TRBJ1-2,TRBV5-6,TGTGCCAGCAGCAGCATCCTGGGAAGCCGACAGAACTATGGCTACACCTTC,CASSSILGSRQNYGYTF
NA,once,TRBJ1-1,TRBV19,TGTGCCAGTAGTGCCGGGGGAGCTTTCTTT,CASSAGGAFF
NA,NA,TRBJ2-5,TRBV28,TGTGCCAGCAGTTTACGCGGCCTAGGCGAGACCCAGTACTTC,CASSLRGLGETQYF
TRBD1,NA,TRBJ1-1,TRBV6-1,TGTGCCAGCAGCACCGGGACAGGGTTGATTTGGGCTTTCTTT,CASSTGTGLIWAFF
TRBD2,NA,TRBJ2-2,TRBV9,TGTGCCAGCAGCGGGAAGAGACTAGCGAGAAACACCGGGGAGCTGTTTTTT,CASSGKRLARNTGELFF
TRBD2,NA,TRBJ2-3,TRBV28,TGTGCCAGCAGTCTCCTGGGGATAGCGGGAAGTCGTACAGATACGCAGTATTTT,CASSLLGIAGSRTDTQYF
TRBD2,NA,TRBJ2-3,TRBV5-1,TGCGCCAGCAGCAAAGAGTATCTAGCGGGGGGTGAAGATACGCAGTATTTT,CASSKEYLAGGEDTQYF
NA,few,TRBJ2-7,TRBV5-1,TGCGCCAGCAGCTGGTCCGACAGTGACCCCGAGCAGTACTTC,CASSWSDSDPEQYF
NA,NA,TRBJ1-6,TRBV6-1,TGTGCCAGCAGTGCTATATTCTCCTATAATTCACCCCTCCACTTT,CASSAIFSYNSPLHF
TRBD2,NA,TRBJ2-7,TRBV6-5,TGTGCCAGCAGTCCTAGGACTAGCGGAGCCTACGAGCAGTACTTC,CASSPRTSGAYEQYF
NA,NA,TRBJ1-2,TRBV19,TGTGCCAGTAGTATAAGTCACCTAGCTAACTATGGCTACACCTTC,CASSISHLANYGYTF
NA,NA,TRBJ2-1,TRBV7-9,TGTGCCAGCAGCTTAGGAGGGTTTTCTAGCGCGTACAATGAGCAGTTCTTC,CASSLGGFSSAYNEQFF
NA,NA,TRBJ2-2,TRBV7-9,TGTGCCAGCAGCTTAGGAGCGGGGAACACCGGGGAGCTGTTTTTT,CASSLGAGNTGELFF
NA,NA,TRBJ1-2,TRBV2,TGTGCCAGCAGTGAAGACAGGGACTATGGCTACACCTTC,CASSEDRDYGYTF
TRBD1,NA,TRBJ1-1,TRBV19,TGTGCCAGTGGCAGGGGGAAGGAGACTGAAGCTTTCTTT,CASGRGKETEAFF
TRBD2,NA,TRBJ2-1,TRBV7-7,TGTGCCAGCAGCCGGACTAGCGGAAACAATGAGCAGTTCTTC,CASSRTSGNNEQFF
TRBD2,NA,TRBJ2-1,TRBV4-1,TGCGCCAGCAGCCCTACCGGGACTAGCCAGAATGAGCAGTTCTTC,CASSPTGTSQNEQFF
TRBD2,NA,TRBJ2-1,TRBV6-5,TGTGCCAGTACTAGCGGAGTCTCCTACAATGAGCAGTTCTTC,CASTSGVSYNEQFF
NA,NA,TRBJ2-6,TRBV7-8,TGTGCCAGCAGCTTATCCGGGTCTAGCTCTGGGGCCAACGTCCTGACTTTC,CASSLSGSSSGANVLTF
NA,few,TRBJ1-1,TRBV6-5,TGTGCCAGCCACGAGGAGAATGAAGCTTTCTTT,CASHEENEAFF